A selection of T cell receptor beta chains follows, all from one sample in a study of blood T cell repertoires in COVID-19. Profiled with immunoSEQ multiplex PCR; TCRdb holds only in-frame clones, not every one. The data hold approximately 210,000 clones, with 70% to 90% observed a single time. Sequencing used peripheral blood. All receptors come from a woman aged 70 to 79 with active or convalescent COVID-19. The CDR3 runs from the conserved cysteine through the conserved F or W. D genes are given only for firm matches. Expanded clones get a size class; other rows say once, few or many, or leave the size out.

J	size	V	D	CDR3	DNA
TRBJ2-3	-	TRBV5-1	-	CASSLLGGDTQYF	TGCGCCAGCAGCTTGCTTGGAGGAGATACGCAGTATTTT
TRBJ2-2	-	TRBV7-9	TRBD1	CASRHRQGWPGELFF	TGTGCCAGCAGACATAGACAGGGGTGGCCCGGGGAGCTGTTTTTT
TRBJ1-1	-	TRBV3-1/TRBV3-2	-	CASSQISRANPEAFF	TGTGCCAGCAGCCAAATATCCCGAGCGAACCCTGAAGCTTTCTTT
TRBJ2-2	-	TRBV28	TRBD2	CASSLGGLAGDTGELFF	TGTGCCAGCAGTTTAGGAGGACTAGCGGGAGACACCGGGGAGCTGTTTTTT
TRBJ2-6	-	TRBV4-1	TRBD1	CASSQVGDRVVSGANVLTF	TGCGCCAGCAGCCAAGTCGGGGACAGGGTGGTCTCTGGGGCCAACGTCCTGACTTTC
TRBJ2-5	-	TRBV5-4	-	CASSLDRTETQYF	TGTGCCAGCAGTTTGGACAGAACGGAGACCCAGTACTTC
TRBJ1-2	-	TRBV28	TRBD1	CASSNQGARYGYTF	TGTGCCAGCAGCAATCAGGGGGCGCGGTATGGCTACACCTTC
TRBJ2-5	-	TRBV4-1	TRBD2	CASSQDPGRGGQETQYF	TGCGCCAGCAGCCAAGACCCCGGACGGGGGGGTCAAGAGACCCAGTACTTC
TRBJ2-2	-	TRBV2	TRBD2	CASSKSGRMNTGELFF	TGTGCCAGCAGTAAGAGCGGGAGGATGAACACCGGGGAGCTGTTTTTT
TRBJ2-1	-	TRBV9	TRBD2	CASSPHASGRTNEQFF	TGTGCCAGCAGCCCCCACGCTAGCGGTCGAACCAATGAGCAGTTCTTC
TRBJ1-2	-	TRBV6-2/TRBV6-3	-	CASSPRVEGYTF	TGTGCCAGCAGCCCGAGGGTAGAGGGCTACACCTTC
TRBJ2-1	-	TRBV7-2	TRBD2	CASSLRLAGGRLDEQFF	TGTGCCAGCAGCCTTAGACTAGCGGGAGGGCGATTGGATGAGCAGTTCTTC
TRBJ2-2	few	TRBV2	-	CASRGTPTGELFF	TGTGCCAGCAGGGGGACACCCACCGGGGAGCTGTTTTTT
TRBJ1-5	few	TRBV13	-	CASSQGAGNQPQHF	TGTGCCAGCAGCCAAGGGGCTGGCAATCAGCCCCAGCATTTT
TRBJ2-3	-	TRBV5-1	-	CASSLDSSTDTQYF	TGCGCCAGCAGCTTGGACAGCTCCACAGATACGCAGTATTTT
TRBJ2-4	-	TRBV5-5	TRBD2	CASTGRGGDVAKNIQYF	TGTGCCAGCACCGGACGGGGAGGGGATGTTGCCAAAAACATTCAGTACTTC
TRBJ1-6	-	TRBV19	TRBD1	CASSLDRFGSPLHF	TGTGCCAGTAGCCTGGACAGGTTCGGCTCACCCCTCCACTTT
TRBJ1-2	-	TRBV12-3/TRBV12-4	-	CASSTGFNYGYTF	TGTGCCAGCTCAACAGGTTTTAACTATGGCTACACCTTC
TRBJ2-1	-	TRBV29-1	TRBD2	CSVRTSGPPYNEQFF	TGCAGCGTCCGGACTAGCGGGCCCCCCTACAATGAGCAGTTCTTC
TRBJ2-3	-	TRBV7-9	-	CASSLQGMADTQYF	TGTGCCAGCAGCTTGCAGGGGATGGCAGATACGCAGTATTTT
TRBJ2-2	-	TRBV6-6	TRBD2	CASSQGSRIFASGKVGELFF	TGTGCCAGCAGCCAAGGGAGCCGAATCTTCGCTAGCGGGAAGGTCGGGGAGCTGTTTTTT
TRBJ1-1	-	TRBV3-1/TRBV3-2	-	CASSQDSNRLNTEAFF	TGTGCCAGCAGCCAAGATAGTAACAGATTGAACACTGAAGCTTTCTTT
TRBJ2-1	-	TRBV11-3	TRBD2	CASSRNGLAGEEQFF	TGTGCCAGCAGCCGAAACGGACTAGCGGGAGAAGAGCAGTTCTTC
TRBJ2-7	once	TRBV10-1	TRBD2	CASSRTSGKDEQYF	TGCGCCAGCAGTCGGACTAGCGGGAAGGACGAGCAGTACTTC
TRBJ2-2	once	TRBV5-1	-	CASSSGNPGELFF	TGCGCCAGCAGCAGTGGCAACCCCGGGGAGCTGTTTTTT
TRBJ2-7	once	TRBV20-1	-	CSVGPGGEQYF	TGCAGTGTCGGACCTGGGGGGGAGCAGTACTTC
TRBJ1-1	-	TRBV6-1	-	CASSVAGGRGNTEAFF	TGTGCCAGCAGTGTCGCTGGAGGCAGGGGGAACACTGAAGCTTTCTTT
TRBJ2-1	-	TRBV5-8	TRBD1	CASSSKRDREQFF	TGTGCCAGCAGCTCTAAACGGGACAGGGAGCAGTTCTTC
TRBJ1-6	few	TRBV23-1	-	CASSWRAPLSSPLHF	TGCGCCAGCAGCTGGAGGGCGCCCTTAAGTTCACCCCTCCACTTT
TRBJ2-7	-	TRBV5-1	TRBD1	CASGKTGYYEQYF	TGCGCCAGCGGGAAGACAGGGTACTACGAGCAGTACTTC
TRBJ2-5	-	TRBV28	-	CASSRQETQYF	TGTGCCAGCAGTCGACAGGAGACCCAGTACTTC
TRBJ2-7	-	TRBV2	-	CASRSNSEQYF	TGTGCCAGCAGGTCTAACAGTGAGCAGTACTTC
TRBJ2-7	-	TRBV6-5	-	CASSYSRTAYEQYF	TGTGCCAGCAGTTACTCGAGGACTGCCTACGAGCAGTACTTC
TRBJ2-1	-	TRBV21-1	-	CASPGFPGDLAARCLYNEQFF	TGTGCCAGCCCGGGGTTTCCGGGCGACCTAGCGGCCAGATGTCTCTACAATGAGCAGTTCTTC
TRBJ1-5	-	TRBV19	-	CASSGQGPDSNQPQHF	TGTGCCAGTAGCGGGCAGGGGCCAGATAGCAATCAGCCCCAGCATTTT
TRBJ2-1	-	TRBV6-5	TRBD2	CASSYGGSGMDEQFF	TGTGCCAGCAGTTACGGCGGTAGCGGGATGGATGAGCAGTTCTTC
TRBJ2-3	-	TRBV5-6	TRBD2	CASSLAGLASDTQYF	TGTGCCAGCAGCTTGGCAGGACTAGCATCAGATACGCAGTATTTT
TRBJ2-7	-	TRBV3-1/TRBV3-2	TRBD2	CASIPTRGVAGGPTYEQYF	TGTGCCAGCATTCCAACGCGGGGGGTAGCGGGAGGCCCGACCTACGAGCAGTACTTC
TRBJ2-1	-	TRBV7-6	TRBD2	CASSLGRTSGSNNEQFF	TGTGCCAGCAGCTTAGGGAGGACTAGCGGGAGTAATAATGAGCAGTTCTTC
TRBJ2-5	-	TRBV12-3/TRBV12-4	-	CASSSYQETQYF	TGTGCCAGCAGTTCCTATCAAGAGACCCAGTACTTC
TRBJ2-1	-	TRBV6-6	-	CASSSLRNEQFF	TGTGCCAGCAGTTCTCTGCGGAATGAGCAGTTCTTC
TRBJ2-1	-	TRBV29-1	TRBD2	CSVDGAGAYNEQFF	TGCAGCGTCGACGGGGCGGGAGCCTACAATGAGCAGTTCTTC
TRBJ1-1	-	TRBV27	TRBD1	CATVKGGGGTEAFF	TGTGCTACAGTAAAAGGGGGCGGCGGCACTGAAGCTTTCTTT
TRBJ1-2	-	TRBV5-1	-	CASSLLQAGGNTF	TGCGCCAGCAGCTTACTGCAGGCCGGAGGGAACACCTTC
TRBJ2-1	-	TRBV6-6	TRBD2	CASKAGGSGYEQFF	TGTGCCAGCAAGGCGGGCGGGAGTGGCTATGAGCAGTTCTTC
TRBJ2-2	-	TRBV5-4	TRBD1	CASSPDRANTGELFF	TGTGCCAGCAGCCCGGACAGGGCCAACACCGGGGAGCTGTTTTTT
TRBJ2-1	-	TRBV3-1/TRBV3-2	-	CASSQEPGSYNEQFF	TGTGCCAGCAGCCAAGAACCGGGGTCATACAATGAGCAGTTCTTC
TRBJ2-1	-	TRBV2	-	CASSDSSPRYNEQFF	TGTGCCAGCAGTGATAGTTCCCCCCGCTACAATGAGCAGTTCTTC
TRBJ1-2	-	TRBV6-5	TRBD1	CASSYSRTGYGYTF	TGTGCCAGCAGTTACTCGAGGACAGGGTATGGCTACACCTTC
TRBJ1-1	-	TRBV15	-	CATSRDKGRNTEAFF	TGTGCCACCAGCAGAGATAAAGGGAGGAACACTGAAGCTTTCTTT
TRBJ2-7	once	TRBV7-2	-	CASSLYGLPNEQYF	TGTGCCAGCAGCTTATACGGACTTCCGAACGAGCAGTACTTC
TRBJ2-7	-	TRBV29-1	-	CSVADITYEQYF	TGCAGCGTCGCCGACATCACCTACGAGCAGTACTTC
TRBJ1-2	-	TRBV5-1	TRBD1	CASSLSGGDDGYTF	TGCGCCAGCAGCTTATCAGGGGGCGACGATGGCTACACCTTC
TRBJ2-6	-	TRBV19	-	CASGLGGFGANVLTF	TGTGCCAGCGGGCTTGGGGGGTTCGGGGCCAACGTCCTGACTTTC
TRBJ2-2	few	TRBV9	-	CASRAGAARTGELFF	TGTGCCAGCAGAGCTGGGGCAGCCCGAACCGGGGAGCTGTTTTTT
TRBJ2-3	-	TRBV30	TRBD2	CAWSPLAGGGTQYF	TGTGCCTGGAGTCCCCTAGCGGGAGGAGGTACGCAGTATTTT
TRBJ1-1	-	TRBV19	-	CASSTGQTLSAFF	TGTGCCAGTAGTACCGGACAGACCCTGAGTGCTTTCTTT
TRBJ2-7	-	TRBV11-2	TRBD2	CASSLASSASGIPYEQYF	TGTGCCAGCAGCTTAGCTTCTTCGGCTAGCGGGATACCCTACGAGCAGTACTTC
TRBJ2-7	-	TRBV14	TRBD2	CASSRGTRTSYEQYF	TGTGCCAGCAGCCGAGGGACTAGAACCTCCTACGAGCAGTACTTC